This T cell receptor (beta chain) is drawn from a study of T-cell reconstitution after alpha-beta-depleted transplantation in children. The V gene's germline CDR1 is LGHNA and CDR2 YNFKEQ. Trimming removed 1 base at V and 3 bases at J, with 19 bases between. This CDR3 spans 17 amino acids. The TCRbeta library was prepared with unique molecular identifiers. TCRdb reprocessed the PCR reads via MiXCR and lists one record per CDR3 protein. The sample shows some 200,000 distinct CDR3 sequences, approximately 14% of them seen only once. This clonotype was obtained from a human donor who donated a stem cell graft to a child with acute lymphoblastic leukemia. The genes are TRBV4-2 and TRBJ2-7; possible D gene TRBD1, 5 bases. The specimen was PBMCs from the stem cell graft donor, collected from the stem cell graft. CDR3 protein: CASSQGHGDTGFYEQYF. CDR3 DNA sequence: TGTGCCAGCAGCCAAGGCCATGGGGATACAGGATTCTACGAGCAGTACTTC.